Presented here are 22 T cell receptor beta chains from one specimen sequenced in a study of patients and donors after allogeneic stem cell transplantation. One entry per CDR3 protein results from TCRdb running MiXCR on the RT-PCR reads. The sample has 400,000 to 500,000 distinct CDR3 sequences; 16% are singletons. The specimen sequenced was blood, either unsorted or a sorted T cell fraction (not recorded which). Receptors were obtained from a human donor who was either an allogeneic HSCT recipient or a stem cell or donor lymphocyte infusion donor (not recorded which). It is not recorded whose cells these are; they may come from a transplant donor.

Only one count was recorded for this clonotype. A much bigger clone sits one base away, suggesting this may be a read error. The V and J genes are TRBV12-3 or TRBV12-4 and TRBJ2-7; 7 bases map to TRBD1. Trimming took 5 bases from V and 5 from J; bases not matched to a gene: 18. The CDR3 is 17 amino acids. CDR3 in DNA: TGTGCCAGCAGTGTAACTACCGGGACAGCCAATTTCCACGAGCAGTACTTC. It translates to CASSVTTGTANFHEQYF.

The V gene is TRBV4-2, the J gene TRBJ2-7; 7 bases are shared with TRBD2. Germline lookup yields CDR1 LGHNA and CDR2 YNFKEQ. J was trimmed by 3 bases and V by 0 bases; bases with no gene match: 5. CDR3 size: 15 residues. This CDR3 is CASSQDYGTIYEQYF. CDR3 DNA: TGTGCCAGCAGCCAAGATTATGGGACTATCTACGAGCAGTACTTC.

The gene calls are TRBV5-1 and TRBJ2-1; D may match TRBD1 or TRBD2 (5 bases each). The V end lost 4 bases, the J end lost 5 bases, and 13 bases lay between the germline ends. CDR1 and CDR2 (germline): SGHRS, YFSETQ. CDR3 length: 14 amino acids. CDR3 region: CASSIAGANNEQFF. As DNA, the CDR3 is TGCGCCAGCAGCATCGCCGGGGCTAACAATGAGCAGTTCTTC.

In this sample, this clonotype turned up a few times. The V gene is TRBV6-2 or TRBV6-3, the J gene TRBJ2-3, with a possible D match to TRBD2 (6 bases). The CDR3 contains 16 residues. V lost 4 bases and J lost 2, with 16 bases in between. Germline loops: CDR1 MNHEY, CDR2 SVGEGT. CDR3 nucleotides: TGTGCCAGCAGTTCCCGCGGGATCCCTTACACAGATACGCAGTATTTT. This gives the protein CASSSRGIPYTDTQYF.

This clonotype was counted a few times. The rearrangement links TRBV5-4 to TRBJ1-3, with 7 nucleotides matching TRBD1. This CDR3 comprises 13 residues. The J segment lost 7 bases and the V segment lost 4 bases, leaving 5 bases of the junction unmatched. CDR1 SGHNT and CDR2 YYREEE come from the germline V gene (reference sequence). The CDR3, as DNA: TGTGCCAGCAGCAAGACAGGGTGGAACACCATATATTTT. Translation: CASSKTGWNTIYF.

This chain joins TRBV11-2 and TRBJ1-2, with 12 bases aligning to TRBD1. V trimming: 2 bases; J trimming: 4 bases; junction bases outside the gene matches: 11. In germline, CDR1 is SGHAT, CDR2 FQNNGV. The CDR3 has 18 amino acids. The CDR3 bases are TGTGCCAGCAGCTTAACATGGGACAGGGGGCGCGGGATCTATGGCTACACCTTC. It specifies CASSLTWDRGRGIYGYTF.

V gene TRBV6-2 or TRBV6-3 combines with J gene TRBJ2-7; no reliable D call. CDR3 length: 13 residues. Looked up from germline, CDR1 is MNHEY and CDR2 is SVGEGT. The V and J ends lost 1 base and 8 bases respectively, with 12 bases between them. This chain's CDR3 is CASSYFLSTQQYF. The CDR3 DNA is TGTGCCAGCAGTTACTTCCTTTCAACCCAGCAGTACTTC.

The rearrangement uses TRBV12-3 or TRBV12-4 and TRBJ2-7; TRBD1 is a possible D gene (6 bases). Trimming shortened V by 6 bases and J by 0 bases, and 9 bases separated the two germline ends. The CDR3 extends over 13 amino acids. The DNA for the CDR3 is TGTGCCAGCAGAAGGACAGACTCCTACGAGCAGTACTTC. Its protein is CASRRTDSYEQYF.

CDR3 DNA sequence: TGCAGTGCTTCGGACAGGGGCTCTGGAAACACCATATATTTT. Translating gives CSASDRGSGNTIYF. The chain joins TRBV20-1 to TRBJ1-3; TRBD1 matches at 9 bases. V dropped 5 bases and J dropped 0; count of bases not matched to a gene: 2. The CDR3 loop spans 14 amino acids. The germline V gene encodes CDR1 DFQATT and CDR2 SNEGSKA (reference sequence).

This clonotype was detected ten times or more. The J gene is TRBJ2-2, the V gene TRBV3-1; no clear D gene. CDR3 length: 12 residues. CDR1 LGHDT and CDR2 YNNKEL come from the germline V gene (reference sequence). Trimming took 3 bases from V and 4 from J, leaving 3 bases between them. The DNA for the CDR3 is TGTGCCAGCAGCCAGAGCACCGGGGAGCTGTTTTTT. Translation gives CASSQSTGELFF.

The chain couples TRBV12-3 or TRBV12-4 to TRBJ1-5; 9 bases match TRBD1. The CDR3 contains 16 residues. With V trimmed by 4 bases and J by 2 bases, 6 bases remained unmatched. CDR3 residues: CASSYHRGQGNQPQHF. Here the CDR3 DNA reads TGTGCCAGCAGTTATCACAGGGGGCAGGGCAATCAGCCCCAGCATTTT.

As regards this clonotype: A read error may be the cause here, since a much bigger clone is one base away. This sequence joins TRBV2 and TRBJ2-3; the D is unclear. Between the trimmed V and J ends, which lost 4 bases and 2 bases, there was a span of 4 bases. This CDR3 is built from 12 residues. Germline V gene sequence: CDR1 SNHLY, CDR2 FYNNEI. CDR3 protein: CASSVNTDTQYF. The CDR3 DNA sequence: TGTGCCAGCAGTGTCAACACAGATACGCAGTATTTT.

This clonotype was picked up a small number of times. This chain links TRBV28 with TRBJ1-1; D possibly corresponds to TRBD1 (6 bases). Germline V gene sequence: CDR1 MDHEN, CDR2 SYDVKM. The CDR3 loop spans 15 amino acids. V gave up 7 bases and J gave up 1 base, with 16 bases separating them. The DNA for the CDR3 is TGTGCCAGCATCCCGGGGGGGGCGGGGAACACTGAAGCTTTCTTT. Protein: CASIPGGAGNTEAFF.

Many counts were recorded for this clonotype. The chain has TRBV5-1 and TRBJ1-1; D gene unclear. CDR1 SGHRS and CDR2 YFSETQ come from the germline V gene. The CDR3 is 13 residues long. V was shortened by 4 bases and J by 1 base, with 8 bases between the two germline ends. CDR3 in amino acids: CASSTAENTEAFF. CDR3 bases: TGCGCCAGCAGCACAGCAGAGAACACTGAAGCTTTCTTT.

The chain carries TRBV5-4 and TRBJ2-3, with 8 positions matching TRBD2. Germline CDR1 and CDR2: SGHNT and YYREEE (reference sequence). After removal of 0 bases from V and 1 base from J, the junction contained 7 bases not matched to a gene. The CDR3 covers 17 residues. This chain's CDR3 is CASSLGGGRSGTDTQYF. The CDR3 nucleotides read TGTGCCAGCAGCTTGGGGGGCGGGAGGTCGGGCACAGATACGCAGTATTTT.

The sample holds many counts of this clonotype. The chain couples TRBV9 to TRBJ2-2; D ambiguous. V was trimmed by 0 bases and J by 1 base, leaving 7 bases between them. Germline V lookup: CDR1 SGDLS, CDR2 YYNGEE. The CDR3 length is 15 residues. The CDR3 here is CASSVEVGNTGELFF. DNA for the CDR3: TGTGCCAGCAGCGTAGAAGTAGGGAACACCGGGGAGCTGTTTTTT.

The chain joins TRBV6-1 to TRBJ2-2; TRBD2 matches 12 bases. The CDR3 is 15 residues long. J was trimmed by 7 bases and V by 7 bases; bases with no gene match: 7. Per germline, CDR1 MNHNS and CDR2 SASEGT. The CDR3: CASTGLAGLGGELFF. The CDR3 nucleotides read TGTGCCAGCACCGGACTAGCGGGACTGGGCGGGGAGCTGTTTTTT.

This clonotype was seen more than once but under ten times. This chain's CDR3 is CASRGLVAGDGEQFF. The CDR3, as DNA: TGTGCCAGTCGCGGGCTCGTGGCAGGGGACGGTGAGCAGTTCTTC. The chain combines TRBV27 with TRBJ2-1; D possibly corresponds to TRBD1 (6 bases). Trimming shortened V by 9 bases and J by 9 bases, and 24 bases separated the two germline ends. This CDR3 has 15 residues. Germline CDR1 is MNHEY and CDR2 is SMNVEV (reference sequence).

The chain is built from TRBV12-3 or TRBV12-4 and TRBJ1-2, with D unclear. Trimming left V 5 bases short and J 3 bases short, with 19 bases between. The CDR3 is 16 residues long. The CDR3 sequence: CASSLLGAAPYYGYTF. CDR3 bases: TGTGCCAGCAGTCTTTTGGGAGCAGCCCCGTACTATGGCTACACCTTC.

Here the CDR3 reads CASSISGELFF. The DNA of the CDR3 is TGTGCCAGTAGTATATCCGGGGAGCTGTTTTTT. The J gene is TRBJ2-2, the V gene TRBV19; unclear D gene. There are 11 residues in the CDR3. Trimming left V 2 bases short and J 6 bases short, with 1 base between. The germline V gene has CDR1 LNHDA and CDR2 SQIVND (reference sequence).

The V and J genes are TRBV4-2 and TRBJ2-4; TRBD1 matches at 10 bases. Losses at the gene ends were 1 base for V and 0 bases for J; bases not matched to a gene: 9. This CDR3 is built from 19 residues. The germline gives CDR1 LGHNA, CDR2 YNFKEQ. The CDR3 loop is CASSQGGQGNPLAKNIQYF. The CDR3 bases are TGTGCCAGCAGCCAAGGGGGACAGGGGAACCCCTTAGCCAAAAACATTCAGTACTTC.

The V gene is TRBV5-6, the J gene TRBJ2-5, with a tentative D call TRBD2 (5 bases). The V end was cut by 1 base, the J end by 0 bases, with 13 bases between. CDR1 is SGHDT and CDR2 is YYEEEE in the germline V gene. This CDR3 has 16 residues. CDR3 residues: CASSLRPSGYQETQYF. Here the CDR3 DNA reads TGTGCCAGCAGCTTGCGCCCGTCGGGGTACCAAGAGACCCAGTACTTC.